This is a list of T cell receptor beta chains from one sample in a study of T cells in Graves' hyperthyroidism and ophthalmopathy. TCRdb ran MiXCR on the multiplex PCR reads and lists one entry per CDR3 protein. The repertoire holds 530,000 or so distinct CDR3 sequences, with 15% to 20% as singletons. Sequencing used blood. These receptors came from a woman between 18 and 29 years old with Graves' ophthalmopathy. CDR3s include the opening cysteine and the closing phenylalanine or tryptophan. Each record gives: J gene, D gene, V gene, CDR3 protein. A D gene is named only where the DNA matches it firmly.

>TRBJ2-7|-|TRBV29-1
CSVGYGTHEQYF
>TRBJ1-2|TRBD1|TRBV6-1
CASSPQRTGYYGYTF
>TRBJ2-7|TRBD1|TRBV7-6
CASSSKTGSGEQYF
>TRBJ2-1|TRBD2|TRBV3-1
CASSQDFGRASNEQFF
>TRBJ1-1|-|TRBV5-1
CASSLGEGLGTEAFF
>TRBJ1-1|TRBD1|TRBV5-6
CASSSGGEDTEAFF
>TRBJ1-4|-|TRBV2
CASIRRGEKLFF
>TRBJ2-1|-|TRBV28
CASSLWGPSYNEQFF
>TRBJ2-6|-|TRBV5-4
CASSFSDSSSGANVLTF
>TRBJ2-1|-|TRBV27
CASSLSITRSSYNEQFF
>TRBJ1-2|TRBD1|TRBV10-3
CATGQEGYTF
>TRBJ2-2|TRBD2|TRBV12-3/TRBV12-4
CASTRAGLADTGELFF
>TRBJ2-7|-|TRBV11-2
CASSQGTTTTQYF
>TRBJ2-2|-|TRBV27
CASSPRIGAAGTGELFF
>TRBJ1-2|-|TRBV6-1
CASSHPTALNYGYTF
>TRBJ1-2|-|TRBV4-1
CASSQPISNYGYTF
>TRBJ1-1|-|TRBV14
CASSQVGIVGRPHEAFF
>TRBJ1-1|-|TRBV7-9
CASSSNWGRWNTEAFF
>TRBJ2-3|TRBD1|TRBV7-2
CASSPDRVQGTQYF
>TRBJ2-6|-|TRBV5-1
CASSPSGDSGANVLTF
>TRBJ2-1|-|TRBV6-1
CASRDRPDNEQFF
>TRBJ2-1|-|TRBV29-1
CSVSTNYNEQFF
>TRBJ2-1|-|TRBV4-2
CASSQGKSSYNEQFF
>TRBJ1-1|TRBD1|TRBV12-3/TRBV12-4
CASKRDRGRTEAFF
>TRBJ2-5|-|TRBV30
CAWDTRETQYF
>TRBJ2-7|TRBD2|TRBV6-1
CASSEGTSGSYEQYF
>TRBJ1-5|-|TRBV6-1
CASKSQGSQPQHF